The source of this TCR beta chain is a study of T cell responses to AZD1222 COVID-19 vaccine. Study information: Analysis merged second doses at about 4 or about 12 weeks.

CDR1 and CDR2 from the germline V gene are KGHDR and SFDVKD. CDR3 length equals 15 residues. Trimming stripped 2 bases from V and 4 bases from J, with 10 bases between. Profiling relied on immunoSEQ multiplex PCR, and the TCRdb table lists in-frame clones only, not all of them. The sample consists of 150,000 to 180,000 clones, roughly nine tenths of them appearing once. The chain links TRBV24-1 to TRBJ1-4; D is unclear. This clonotype originated in an adult in good health. The sequenced sample was peripheral blood, obtained on day 0 of AZD1222 vaccination. The DNA for the CDR3 is TGTGCCACCAGTGATTCACGGACTTTTAATGAAAAACTGTTTTTT. It yields the protein CATSDSRTFNEKLFF.